This T cell receptor beta chain is drawn from a study of cytomegalovirus exposure and HLA in healthy donors. Broader study findings: 150 or so TCR beta chains were listed as cytomegalovirus-associated.

The method was immunoSEQ multiplex PCR; TCRdb's version includes in-frame clones alone and lacks a portion of them. This sample has around 120,000 clones, with 88% found just once. Remarks on this clone: What it binds is unknown.

Trimming left V 0 bases short and J 10 bases short, with 25 bases between. CDR1 is GTSNPN and CDR2 is SVGIG in the germline V gene (reference sequence). The CDR3 is 18 residues long. The donors formed part of the 120-subject validation cohort, distinct from the roughly 700-subject first cohort. This chain connects TRBV30 to TRBJ1-6, with a weak D call TRBD1 (6 bases). The origin of this receptor is a man aged 18 to 29 in good health and CMV-seronegative. Sequenced material: PBMCs. The CDR3 loop is CAWSVLKHPGQKRSPLHF. The CDR3 DNA is TGTGCCTGGAGTGTCCTAAAACATCCAGGACAGAAACGGTCACCCCTCCACTTT.